This T cell receptor beta chain emerged from a study of neoadjuvant anti-PD-1 for oral cavity cancer. Study-level background: Patients mostly received three to four biweekly nivolumab doses at 3 mg/kg before surgery. Non-progressing patients received a fourth nivolumab dose near day 43, then surgery on days 50-56.

The assay was immunoSEQ multiplex PCR, and TCRdb's table has in-frame clones only and misses some. The data hold 15,000 or so clones, with around 66% observed a single time. The CDR3 is made up of 17 amino acids. The germline V gene encodes CDR1 ENHRY and CDR2 SYGVKD. Trimming took 2 bases from V and 4 from J; bases not matched to a gene: 8. The chain recombines TRBV10-3 with TRBJ1-5; 10 bases are a match to TRBD1. Sequenced here: PBMCs, sampled before nivolumab (anti-PD-1) treatment. This clonotype was obtained from a person between 35 and 79 years old with oral cavity squamous cell carcinoma. The CDR3 here is CAISEGLGTGANQPQHF. The CDR3 bases are TGTGCCATCAGTGAGGGGTTAGGGACAGGGGCTAATCAGCCCCAGCATTTT.